This TCR beta chain was identified in a study of blood T cell repertoires in COVID-19. Germline CDR1 reads SQVTM; CDR2 reads ANQGSEA. V lost 8 bases and J 1 base, leaving 14 bases between the germline ends. The CDR3 covers 13 residues. Across 20 to 25 US areas, participants ranged in age from 18 to 89 years. The study assigned cohorts using participant-reported clinical history. Assay used: immunoSEQ multiplex PCR; TCRdb lists only in-frame clones, some missing. The sample gives about 360,000 clones, over 75% of which show up once; approximately 1.3% is in the top ten. This receptor was taken from a man aged 30 to 39 who had recovered from COVID-19. V is TRBV29-1 and J is TRBJ1-1; unclear D gene. The material sequenced was PBMCs or T cells enriched from blood (not recorded which). The DNA of the CDR3 is TGCAGCTCAGAGGAGGGAGGGAACACTGAAGCTTTCTTT. As protein: CSSEEGGNTEAFF.